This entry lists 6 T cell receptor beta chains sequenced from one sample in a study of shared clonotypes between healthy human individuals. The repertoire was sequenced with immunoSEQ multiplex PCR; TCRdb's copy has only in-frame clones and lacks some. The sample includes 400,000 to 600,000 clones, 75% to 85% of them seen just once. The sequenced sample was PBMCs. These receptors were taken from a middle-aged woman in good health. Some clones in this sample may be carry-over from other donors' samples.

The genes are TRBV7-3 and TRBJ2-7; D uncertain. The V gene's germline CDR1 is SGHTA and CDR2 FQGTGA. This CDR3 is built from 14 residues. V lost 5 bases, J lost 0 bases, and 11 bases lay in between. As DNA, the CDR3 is TGTGCCAGCAGCCCAACAGAAATCTCCTACGAGCAGTACTTC. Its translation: CASSPTEISYEQYF.

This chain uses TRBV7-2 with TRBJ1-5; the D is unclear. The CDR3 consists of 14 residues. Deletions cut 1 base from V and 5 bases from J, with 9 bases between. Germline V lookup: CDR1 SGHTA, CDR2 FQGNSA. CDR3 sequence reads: CASSLGSGYQPQHF. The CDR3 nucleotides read TGTGCCAGCAGCTTAGGCTCGGGGTATCAGCCCCAGCATTTT.

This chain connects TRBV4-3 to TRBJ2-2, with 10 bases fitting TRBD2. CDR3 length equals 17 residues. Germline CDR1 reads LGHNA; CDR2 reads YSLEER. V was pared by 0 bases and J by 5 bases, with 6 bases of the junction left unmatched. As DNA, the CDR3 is TGCGCCAGCAGCCAAGATGGGCTAGCGGGAGTTACCGGGGAGCTGTTTTTT. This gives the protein CASSQDGLAGVTGELFF.

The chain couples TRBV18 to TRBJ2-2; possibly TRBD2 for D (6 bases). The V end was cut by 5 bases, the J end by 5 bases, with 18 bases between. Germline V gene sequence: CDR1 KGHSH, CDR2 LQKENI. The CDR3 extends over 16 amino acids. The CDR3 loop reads CASSSLIAESTGELFF. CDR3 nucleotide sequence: TGTGCCAGCTCATCCCTTATAGCGGAATCTACCGGGGAGCTGTTTTTT.

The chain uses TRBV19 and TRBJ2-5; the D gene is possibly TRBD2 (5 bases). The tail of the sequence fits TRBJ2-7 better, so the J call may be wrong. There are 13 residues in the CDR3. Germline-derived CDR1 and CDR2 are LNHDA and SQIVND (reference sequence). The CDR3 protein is CASSIPGSYEQYF. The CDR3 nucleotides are TGTGCCAGTAGTATTCCGGGGTCCTACGAGCAGTACTTC.

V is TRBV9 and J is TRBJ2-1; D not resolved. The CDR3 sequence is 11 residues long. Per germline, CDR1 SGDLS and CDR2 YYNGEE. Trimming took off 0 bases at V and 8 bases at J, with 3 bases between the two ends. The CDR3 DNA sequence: TGTGCCAGCAGCGTAGGCTATGAGCAGTTCTTC. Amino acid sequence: CASSVGYEQFF. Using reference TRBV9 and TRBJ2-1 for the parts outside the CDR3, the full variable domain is DSGVTQTPKHLITATGQRVTLRCSPRSGDLSVYWYQQSLDQGLQFLIQYYNGEERAKGNILERFSAQQFPDLHSELNLSSLELGDSALYFCASSVGYEQFFGPGTRLTVL.